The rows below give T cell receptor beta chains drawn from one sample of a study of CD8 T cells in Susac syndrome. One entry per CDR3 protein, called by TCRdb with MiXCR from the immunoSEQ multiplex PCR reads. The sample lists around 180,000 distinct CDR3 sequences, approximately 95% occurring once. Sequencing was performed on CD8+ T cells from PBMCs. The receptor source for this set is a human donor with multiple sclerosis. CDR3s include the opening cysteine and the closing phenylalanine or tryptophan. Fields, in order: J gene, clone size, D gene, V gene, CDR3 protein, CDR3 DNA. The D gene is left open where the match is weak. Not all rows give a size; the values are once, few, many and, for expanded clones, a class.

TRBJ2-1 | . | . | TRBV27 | CASNSGGNEQFF | TGTGCCAGCAATTCCGGCGGCAATGAGCAGTTCTTC
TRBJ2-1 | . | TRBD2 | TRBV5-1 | CASSLGLAGGPDEQFF | TGCGCCAGCAGCTTGGGACTAGCGGGAGGGCCTGATGAGCAGTTCTTC
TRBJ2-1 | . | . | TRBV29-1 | CSVQWGYNEQFF | TGCAGCGTTCAGTGGGGCTACAATGAGCAGTTCTTC
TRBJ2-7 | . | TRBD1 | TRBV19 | CASSGDRGYEQYF | TGTGCCAGTAGTGGGGACAGGGGGTACGAGCAGTACTTC
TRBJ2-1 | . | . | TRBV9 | CASSLGLSSEQFF | TGTGCCAGCAGCCTAGGACTATCTTCTGAGCAGTTCTTC
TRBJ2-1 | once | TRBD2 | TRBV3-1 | CASSQDSSGGADNEQFF | TGTGCCAGCAGCCAAGATTCTAGCGGGGGGGCCGACAATGAGCAGTTCTTC
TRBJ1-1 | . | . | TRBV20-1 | CSAQRGVNTEAFF | TGCAGTGCACAACGGGGAGTGAACACTGAAGCTTTCTTT
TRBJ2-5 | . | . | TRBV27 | CASSSGSETQYF | TGTGCCAGCAGTTCAGGGAGTGAGACCCAGTACTTC
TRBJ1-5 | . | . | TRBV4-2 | CASSLSMEGNQPQHF | TGTGCCAGCAGCCTCTCGATGGAGGGCAATCAGCCCCAGCATTTT
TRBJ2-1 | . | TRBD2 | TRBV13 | CASSTSGFPLTEQFF | TGTGCCAGCTCGACTAGCGGGTTCCCTCTGACTGAGCAGTTCTTC
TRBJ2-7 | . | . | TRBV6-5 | CASSYSRGYEQYF | TGTGCCAGCAGTTATTCGAGAGGCTACGAGCAGTACTTC
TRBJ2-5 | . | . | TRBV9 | CASSSNREGRETQYF | TGTGCCAGCAGCTCTAACAGGGAGGGTCGAGAGACCCAGTACTTC
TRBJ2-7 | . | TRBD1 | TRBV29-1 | CSVFWDSAYEQYF | TGCAGCGTCTTCTGGGACAGCGCCTACGAGCAGTACTTC
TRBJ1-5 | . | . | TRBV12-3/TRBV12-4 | CASSLISNQPQHF | TGTGCCAGCAGCCTTATTAGCAATCAGCCCCAGCATTTT
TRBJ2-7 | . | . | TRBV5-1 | CASSLGDTMYEQYF | TGCGCCAGCAGCTTGGGGGACACCATGTACGAGCAGTACTTC
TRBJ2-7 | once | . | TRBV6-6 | CASSLPWTRASYEQYF | TGTGCCAGCAGTCTTCCCTGGACACGGGCTTCCTACGAGCAGTACTTC
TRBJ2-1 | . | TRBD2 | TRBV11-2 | CASSLLISGSKNEQFF | TGTGCCAGCAGCTTATTAATTAGCGGGAGTAAAAATGAGCAGTTCTTC
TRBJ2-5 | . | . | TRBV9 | CASSEAPGHQETQYF | TGTGCCAGCAGCGAGGCCCCGGGACATCAAGAGACCCAGTACTTC
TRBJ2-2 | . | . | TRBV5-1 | CASSTTTGELFF | TGCGCCAGCAGCACCACAACCGGGGAGCTGTTTTTT
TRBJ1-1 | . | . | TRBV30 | CACLVWRGDTEAFF | TGTGCCTGCCTAGTCTGGAGGGGGGACACTGAAGCTTTCTTT
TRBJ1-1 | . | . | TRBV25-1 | CASSDVENTEAFF | TGTGCCAGCAGTGACGTGGAGAACACTGAAGCTTTCTTT
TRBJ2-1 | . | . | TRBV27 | CASSFTRGGEQFF | TGTGCCAGCAGTTTCACACGGGGAGGTGAGCAGTTCTTC
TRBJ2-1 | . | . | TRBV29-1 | CSVGDSYNEQFF | TGCAGCGTAGGGGACTCCTACAATGAGCAGTTCTTC
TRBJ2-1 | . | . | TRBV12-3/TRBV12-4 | CASSPIAEQFF | TGTGCCAGCAGCCCCATTGCTGAGCAGTTCTTC
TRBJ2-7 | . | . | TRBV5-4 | CASSSLSLGEQYF | TGTGCCAGCAGCTCCCTTAGCCTTGGGGAGCAGTACTTC
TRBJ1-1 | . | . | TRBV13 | CASSPTTGFYTEAFF | TGTGCCAGCAGCCCTACAACAGGTTTCTACACTGAAGCTTTCTTT
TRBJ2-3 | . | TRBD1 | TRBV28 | CASSPGQVSTDTQYF | TGTGCCAGCAGCCCCGGACAGGTTAGCACAGATACGCAGTATTTT
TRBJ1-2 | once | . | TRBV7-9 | CASSRRQEIGYTF | TGTGCCAGCAGCCGGCGTCAGGAGATTGGCTACACCTTC
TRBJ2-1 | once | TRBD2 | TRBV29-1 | CSAGGAGHYNEQFF | TGCAGCGCGGGAGGAGCAGGACATTACAATGAGCAGTTCTTC
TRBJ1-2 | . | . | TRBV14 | CASSHGQLLNYGYTF | TGTGCCAGCAGCCACGGACAGCTACTCAACTATGGCTACACCTTC
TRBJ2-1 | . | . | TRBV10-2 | CASTTSRTYNEQFF | TGCGCCAGCACAACTAGCAGAACCTACAATGAGCAGTTCTTC
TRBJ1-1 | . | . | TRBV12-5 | CASVVGNTEAFF | TGTGCTAGTGTGGTGGGAAACACTGAAGCTTTCTTT
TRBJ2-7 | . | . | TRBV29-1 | CSVEVRAGYEQYF | TGCAGCGTTGAAGTCAGGGCAGGCTACGAGCAGTACTTC
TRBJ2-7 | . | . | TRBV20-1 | CSARDRVGSSYEQYF | TGCAGTGCTAGAGATAGGGTTGGCAGCTCCTACGAGCAGTACTTC
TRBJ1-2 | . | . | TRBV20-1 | CSARDRDNYGYTF | TGCAGTGCTAGAGACAGGGATAACTATGGCTACACCTTC
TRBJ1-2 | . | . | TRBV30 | CAWSVLAAPRKAYGYTF | TGTGCCTGGAGTGTATTGGCAGCCCCAAGAAAAGCCTATGGCTACACCTTC
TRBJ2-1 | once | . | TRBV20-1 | CSARSWWSSYNEQFF | TGCAGTGCTAGGTCGTGGTGGAGCTCCTACAATGAGCAGTTCTTC
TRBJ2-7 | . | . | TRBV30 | CAWSVSVGLFYEQYF | TGTGCCTGGAGTGTATCGGTTGGGCTGTTTTACGAGCAGTACTTC
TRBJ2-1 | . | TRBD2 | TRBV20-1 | CSARGLAAYNEQFF | TGCAGTGCTAGGGGGCTAGCGGCCTACAATGAGCAGTTCTTC
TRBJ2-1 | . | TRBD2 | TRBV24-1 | CATSASGSAGEQFF | TGTGCCACCAGTGCTAGCGGGAGTGCCGGTGAGCAGTTCTTC
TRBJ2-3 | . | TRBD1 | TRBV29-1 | CSVEDWTGADTQYF | TGCAGCGTTGAAGATTGGACAGGGGCAGATACGCAGTATTTT
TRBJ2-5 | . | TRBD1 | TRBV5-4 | CASSTGTGGLETQYF | TGTGCCAGCAGCACAGGGACAGGGGGCCTAGAGACCCAGTACTTC
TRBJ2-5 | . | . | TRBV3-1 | CASSQDWTDQETQYF | TGTGCCAGCAGCCAAGATTGGACAGACCAAGAGACCCAGTACTTC
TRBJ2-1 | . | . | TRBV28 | CASSLMSYNEQFF | TGTGCCAGCAGTTTGATGAGTTACAATGAGCAGTTCTTC
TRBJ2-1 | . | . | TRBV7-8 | CASSPPGAAGGEQFF | TGTGCCAGCAGCCCCCCGGGAGCTGCCGGTGGTGAGCAGTTCTTC
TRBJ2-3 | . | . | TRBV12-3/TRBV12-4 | CASSLSANTDTQYF | TGTGCCAGCAGTTTATCAGCTAACACAGATACGCAGTATTTT
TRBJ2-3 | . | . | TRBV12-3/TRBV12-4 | CASSYLAGDTQYF | TGTGCCAGCAGTTACCTCGCGGGGGATACGCAGTATTTT
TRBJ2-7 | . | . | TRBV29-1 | CSATLVRRQDEQYF | TGCAGCGCTACGCTGGTGCGGCGGCAGGACGAGCAGTACTTC
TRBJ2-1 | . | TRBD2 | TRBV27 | CASNPPAGAGRIYNEQFF | TGTGCCAGCAACCCCCCGGCGGGAGCGGGGAGGATCTACAATGAGCAGTTCTTC
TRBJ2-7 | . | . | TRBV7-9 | CASSLAVPYEQYF | TGTGCCAGCAGCTTAGCCGTACCCTACGAGCAGTACTTC
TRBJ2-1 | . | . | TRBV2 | CASLDYDNEQFF | TGTGCCAGCTTGGACTACGACAATGAGCAGTTCTTC
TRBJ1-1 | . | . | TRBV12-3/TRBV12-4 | CASRSGSNTEAFF | TGTGCCAGCAGAAGCGGGTCGAACACTGAAGCTTTCTTT
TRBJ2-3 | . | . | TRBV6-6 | CASRGDSYTDTQYF | TGTGCCAGCAGGGGGGACTCCTACACAGATACGCAGTATTTT
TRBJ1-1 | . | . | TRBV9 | CASSVGSNTEAFF | TGTGCCAGCAGCGTAGGATCCAACACTGAAGCTTTCTTT